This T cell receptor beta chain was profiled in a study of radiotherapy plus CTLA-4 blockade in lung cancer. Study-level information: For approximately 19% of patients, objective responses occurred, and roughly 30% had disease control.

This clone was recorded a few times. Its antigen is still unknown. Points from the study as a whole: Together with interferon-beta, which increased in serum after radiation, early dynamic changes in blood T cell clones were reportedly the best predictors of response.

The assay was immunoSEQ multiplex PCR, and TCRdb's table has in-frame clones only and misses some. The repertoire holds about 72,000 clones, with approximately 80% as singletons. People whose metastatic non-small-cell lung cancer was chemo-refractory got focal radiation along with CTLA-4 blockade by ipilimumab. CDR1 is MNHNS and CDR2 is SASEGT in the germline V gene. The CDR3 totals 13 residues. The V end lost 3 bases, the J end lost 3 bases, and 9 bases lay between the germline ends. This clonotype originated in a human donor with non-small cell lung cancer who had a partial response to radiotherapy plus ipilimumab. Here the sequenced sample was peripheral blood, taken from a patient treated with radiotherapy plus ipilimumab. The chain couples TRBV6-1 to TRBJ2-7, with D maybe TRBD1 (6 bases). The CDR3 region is CASSESRGYEQYF. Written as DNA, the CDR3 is TGTGCCAGCAGTGAGTCCAGGGGCTACGAGCAGTACTTC.